This T cell receptor (beta chain) is drawn from a study of cytomegalovirus exposure and HLA in healthy donors. General study points: Later analysis identified around 15,000 TCR beta sequences associated with HLA alleles, using a false discovery rate threshold of 0.05. Later analysis identified a missense DCLRE1C variant that was linked to TCR beta V- and J-gene trimming. What a later analysis reportedly showed was that an Asian-associated ancestry cluster had fewer N-insertions than the approximately 670-donor mean.

Germline CDR1 is SGDLS and CDR2 is YYNGEE. Germline trimming cut 2 bases from V and 3 bases from J; bases unmatched to any gene: 3. The CDR3 is 15 residues long. The PCR used 60 Vbeta and 13 Jbeta primers. Assay used: immunoSEQ multiplex PCR; TCRdb lists only in-frame clones, some missing. The profile shows roughly 120,000 clones, approximately 80% of them singletons. Turning to this clone: Antigen unknown.

Source material: PBMCs. This chain joins TRBV9 and TRBJ1-4; 8 positions agree with TRBD1. The sequence came from a woman aged 18-29 years in good health and CMV-seronegative. The CDR3 sequence is CASSVTQGANEKLFF. The CDR3 region has the DNA TGTGCCAGCAGCGTTACACAGGGGGCTAATGAAAAACTGTTTTTT.